This T cell receptor (beta chain) was retrieved from a study of T-cell reconstitution after alpha-beta-depleted transplantation in children. This clonotype was observed a few times. Its specificity is not known. Overall study findings and caveats: It was reported that alpha-beta T cells came from several hundred expanded graft clones (about two months after transplant). A year had passed since transplant, and T-cell counts and diversity by then came mostly from newly produced T cells.

A library of TCRbeta sequences, prepared with unique molecular identifiers, was generated. TCRdb passed the PCR reads through MiXCR, listing each CDR3 protein once. The table has some 290,000 distinct CDR3 sequences, around 25% seen once. V lost 4 bases and J lost 6; bases outside the gene matches: 9. Germline CDR1 and CDR2: SGHTA and FQGNSA. The CDR3 runs to 16 residues. The starting material was PBMCs, mostly from graft donor cells, obtained 180 days after TCRalphabeta/CD19-depleted stem cell transplant. This clonotype originated in a male patient between 5 and 17 years old who had a stem cell transplant for acute lymphoblastic leukemia, so the T cells may come from the graft donor. The genes are TRBV7-2 and TRBJ2-1, with TRBD1 matching over 10 bases. Here the CDR3 reads CASSSHRDRGPNEQFF. The DNA of the CDR3 is TGTGCCAGCAGCTCTCACCGGGACAGGGGCCCCAATGAGCAGTTCTTC.